The clone carrying this T cell receptor beta chain was seen at least ten times. The antigen is unknown. The entry originates in a study of response to subunit inactivated influenza vaccine. Study-wide results and limits: After each seasonal influenza vaccination, few new T cells are recruited, the authors suggested.

TCRdb re-derived calls from the RT-PCR reads in MiXCR, one entry per CDR3 protein. The repertoire has a few hundred thousand distinct CDR3 sequences, approximately 15% of them found once; the top ten carry 11%. The V end was cut by 6 bases, the J end by 5 bases, with 12 bases between. The CDR3 has 14 residues. Germline-derived CDR1 and CDR2 are KGHDR and SFDVKD. The material was PBMCs from blood, obtained approximately 12 days after vaccination. The receptor comes from a man in his fifties who received an inactivated influenza vaccine. This sequence joins TRBV24-1 and TRBJ2-2, with D possibly TRBD1 on 6 matching bases. The CDR3 here is CATSWGTGTGELFF. CDR3 nucleotide sequence: TGTGCCACCAGTTGGGGAACAGGGACCGGGGAGCTGTTTTTT.